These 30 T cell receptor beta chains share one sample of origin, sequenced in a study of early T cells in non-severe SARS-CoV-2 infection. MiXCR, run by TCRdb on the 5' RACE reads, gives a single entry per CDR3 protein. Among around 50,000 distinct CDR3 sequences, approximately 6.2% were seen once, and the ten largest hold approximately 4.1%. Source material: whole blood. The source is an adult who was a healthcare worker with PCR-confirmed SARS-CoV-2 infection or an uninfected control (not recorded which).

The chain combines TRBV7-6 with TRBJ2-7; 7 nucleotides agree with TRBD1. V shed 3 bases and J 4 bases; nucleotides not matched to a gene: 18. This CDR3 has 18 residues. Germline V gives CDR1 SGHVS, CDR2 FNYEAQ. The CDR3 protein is CASSFLPSTGTESYEQYF. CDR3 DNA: TGTGCCAGCAGCTTTTTACCTTCTACCGGGACAGAAAGTTACGAGCAGTACTTC.

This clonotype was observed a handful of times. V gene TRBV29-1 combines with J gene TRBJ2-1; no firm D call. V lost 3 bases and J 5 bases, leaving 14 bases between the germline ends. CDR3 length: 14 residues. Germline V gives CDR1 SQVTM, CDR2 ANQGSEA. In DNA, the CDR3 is TGCAGCGTTGACGGGTCCTGGGGTAACAATGAGCAGTTCTTC. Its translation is CSVDGSWGNNEQFF.

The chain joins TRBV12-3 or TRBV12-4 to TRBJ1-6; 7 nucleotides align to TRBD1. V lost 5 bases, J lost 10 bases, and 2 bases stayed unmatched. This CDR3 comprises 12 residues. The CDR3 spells CASSRQGSPLHF. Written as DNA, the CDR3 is TGTGCCAGCAGTCGACAGGGATCACCCCTCCACTTT.

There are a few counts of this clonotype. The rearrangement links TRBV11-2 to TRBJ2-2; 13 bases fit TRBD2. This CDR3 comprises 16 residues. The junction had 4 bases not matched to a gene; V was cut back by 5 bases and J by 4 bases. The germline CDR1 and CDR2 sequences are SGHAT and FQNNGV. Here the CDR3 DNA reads TGTGCCAGCAGCCAACTAGCGGGGGGGATCACCGGGGAGCTGTTTTTT. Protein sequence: CASSQLAGGITGELFF.

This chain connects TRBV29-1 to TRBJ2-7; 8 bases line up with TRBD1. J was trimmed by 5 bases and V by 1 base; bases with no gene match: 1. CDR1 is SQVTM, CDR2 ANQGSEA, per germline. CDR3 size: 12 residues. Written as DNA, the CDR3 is TGCAGCGTTGAAGGGACAGGGAACGAGCAGTACTTC. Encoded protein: CSVEGTGNEQYF.

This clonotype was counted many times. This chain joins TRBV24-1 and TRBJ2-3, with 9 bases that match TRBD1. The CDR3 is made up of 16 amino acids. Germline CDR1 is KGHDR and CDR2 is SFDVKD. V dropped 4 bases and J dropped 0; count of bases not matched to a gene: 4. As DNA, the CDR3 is TGTGCCACCAGTGAGTGGACAGGGGCTAGCACAGATACGCAGTATTTT. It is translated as CATSEWTGASTDTQYF.

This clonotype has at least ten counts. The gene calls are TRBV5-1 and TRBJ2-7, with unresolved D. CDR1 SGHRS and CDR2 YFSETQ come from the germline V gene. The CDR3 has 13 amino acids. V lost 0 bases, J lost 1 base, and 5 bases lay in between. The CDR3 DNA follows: TGCGCCAGCAGCTTGGCAGAGTCCTACGAGCAGTACTTC. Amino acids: CASSLAESYEQYF.

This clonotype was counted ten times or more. The CDR3 nucleotides are TGTGCCAGCAGTTACGAGAGGGCGCACAACGAGCAGTACTTC. This sequence encodes CASSYERAHNEQYF. V is TRBV6-2 or TRBV6-3 and J is TRBJ2-7, with D possibly being TRBD2 (5 bases). Germline CDR1 reads MNHEY; CDR2 reads SVGEGT. V dropped 2 bases and J dropped 5 bases, with 13 bases sitting between them. CDR3 length: 14 amino acids.

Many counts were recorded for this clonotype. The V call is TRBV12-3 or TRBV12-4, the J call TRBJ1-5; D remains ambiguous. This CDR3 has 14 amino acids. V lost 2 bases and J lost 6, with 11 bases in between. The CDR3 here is CASSLSLNSQPQHF. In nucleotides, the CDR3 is TGTGCCAGCAGTTTATCCCTGAATAGTCAGCCCCAGCATTTT.

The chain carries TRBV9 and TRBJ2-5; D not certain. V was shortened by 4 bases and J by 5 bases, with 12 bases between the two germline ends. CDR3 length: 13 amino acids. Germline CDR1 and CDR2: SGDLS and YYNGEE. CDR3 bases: TGTGCCAGCAGCCCCCCGGGCTCGGAGACCCAGTACTTC. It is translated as CASSPPGSETQYF.

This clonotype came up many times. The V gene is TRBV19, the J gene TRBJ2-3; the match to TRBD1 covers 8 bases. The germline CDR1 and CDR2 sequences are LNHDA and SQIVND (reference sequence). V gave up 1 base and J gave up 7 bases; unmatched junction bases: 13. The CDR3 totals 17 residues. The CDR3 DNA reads TGTGCCAGTAGTATAGGCCCGGACAGGGCCCCCGTACATACGCAGTATTTT. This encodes CASSIGPDRAPVHTQYF.

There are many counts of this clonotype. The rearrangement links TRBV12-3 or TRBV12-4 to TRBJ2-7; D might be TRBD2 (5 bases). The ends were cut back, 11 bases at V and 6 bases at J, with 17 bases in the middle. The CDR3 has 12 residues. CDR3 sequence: CASQGYGGEQYF. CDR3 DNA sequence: TGTGCCTCCCAAGGGTATGGAGGCGAGCAGTACTTC.

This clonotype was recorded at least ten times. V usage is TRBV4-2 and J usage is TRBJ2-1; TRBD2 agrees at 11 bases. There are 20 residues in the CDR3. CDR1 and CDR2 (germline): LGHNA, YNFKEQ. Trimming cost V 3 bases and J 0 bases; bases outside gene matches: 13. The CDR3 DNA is TGTGCCAGCAGCCAGAGGAGCCTAGCGGGGGGCCTTAGCTCCTACAATGAGCAGTTCTTC. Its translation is CASSQRSLAGGLSSYNEQFF.

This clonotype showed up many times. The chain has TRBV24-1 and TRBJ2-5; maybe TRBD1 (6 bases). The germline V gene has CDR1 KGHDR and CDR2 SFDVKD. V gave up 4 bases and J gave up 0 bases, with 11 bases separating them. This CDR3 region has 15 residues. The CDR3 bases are TGTGCCACCAGTGACCCAGGGGTGGACCAAGAGACCCAGTACTTC. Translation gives CATSDPGVDQETQYF.

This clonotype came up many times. CDR3 in DNA: TGTGCCAGCAGCCCCTTCGGGGGGGGGAGCACAGATACGCAGTATTTT. Amino acid sequence: CASSPFGGGSTDTQYF. The genes are TRBV7-2 and TRBJ2-3, with 8 bases lining up with TRBD2. Germline values: CDR1 SGHTA, CDR2 FQGNSA. The CDR3 runs to 16 residues. V lost 5 bases and J lost 0; bases outside the gene matches: 7.

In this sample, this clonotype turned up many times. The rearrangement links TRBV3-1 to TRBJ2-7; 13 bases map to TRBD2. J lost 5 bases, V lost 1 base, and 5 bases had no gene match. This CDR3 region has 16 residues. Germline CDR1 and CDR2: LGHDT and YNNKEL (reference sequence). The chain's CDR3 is CASSQGTSGGNDEQYF. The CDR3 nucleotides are TGTGCCAGCAGCCAAGGGACTAGCGGGGGTAACGACGAGCAGTACTTC.

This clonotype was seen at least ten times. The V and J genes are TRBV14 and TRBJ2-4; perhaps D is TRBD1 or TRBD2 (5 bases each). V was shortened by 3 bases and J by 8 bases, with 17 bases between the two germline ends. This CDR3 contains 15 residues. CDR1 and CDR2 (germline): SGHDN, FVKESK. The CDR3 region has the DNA TGTGCCAGCAGCCAGGACACCGGGGTGGCATACATTCAGTACTTC. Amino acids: CASSQDTGVAYIQYF.

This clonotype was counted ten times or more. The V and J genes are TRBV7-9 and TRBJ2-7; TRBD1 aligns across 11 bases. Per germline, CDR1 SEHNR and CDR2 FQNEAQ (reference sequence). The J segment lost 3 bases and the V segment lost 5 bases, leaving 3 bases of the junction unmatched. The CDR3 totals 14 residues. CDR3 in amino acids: CASSQDRGRYEQYF. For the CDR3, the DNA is TGTGCCAGCAGCCAGGACAGGGGGCGCTACGAGCAGTACTTC.

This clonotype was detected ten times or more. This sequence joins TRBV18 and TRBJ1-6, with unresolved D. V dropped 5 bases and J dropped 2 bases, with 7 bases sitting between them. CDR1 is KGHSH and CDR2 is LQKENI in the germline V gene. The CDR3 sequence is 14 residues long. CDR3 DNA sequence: TGTGCCAGCTCAGAAAGTGCCTATAATTCACCCCTCCACTTT. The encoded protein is CASSESAYNSPLHF.

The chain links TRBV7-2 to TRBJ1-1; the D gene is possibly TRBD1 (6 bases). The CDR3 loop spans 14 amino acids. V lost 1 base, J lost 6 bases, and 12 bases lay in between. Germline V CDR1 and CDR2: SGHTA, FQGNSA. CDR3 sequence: CASSLDRRGAEAFF. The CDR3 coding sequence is TGTGCCAGCAGCTTAGACCGCAGGGGTGCTGAAGCTTTCTTT.

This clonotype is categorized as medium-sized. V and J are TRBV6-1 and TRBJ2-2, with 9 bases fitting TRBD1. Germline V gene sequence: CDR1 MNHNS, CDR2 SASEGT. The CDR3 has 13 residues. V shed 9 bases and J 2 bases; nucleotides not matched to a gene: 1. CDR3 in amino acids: CARGQGNTGELFF. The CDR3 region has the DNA TGTGCCAGGGGACAGGGAAACACCGGGGAGCTGTTTTTT.

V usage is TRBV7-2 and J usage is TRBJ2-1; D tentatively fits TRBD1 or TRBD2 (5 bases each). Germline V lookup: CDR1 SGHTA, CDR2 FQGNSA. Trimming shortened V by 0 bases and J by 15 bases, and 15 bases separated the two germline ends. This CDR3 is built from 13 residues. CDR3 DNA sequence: TGTGCCAGCAGCTTAGCCGGGACCCCCTTATCGTTCTTC. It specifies CASSLAGTPLSFF.

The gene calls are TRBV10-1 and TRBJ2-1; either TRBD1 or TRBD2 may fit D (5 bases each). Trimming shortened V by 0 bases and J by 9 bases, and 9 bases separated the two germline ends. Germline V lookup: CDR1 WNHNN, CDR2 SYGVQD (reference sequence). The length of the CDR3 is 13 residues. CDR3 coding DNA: TGCGCCAGCAGTGAGTCGTCAGGGACTGAGCAGTTCTTC. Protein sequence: CASSESSGTEQFF.

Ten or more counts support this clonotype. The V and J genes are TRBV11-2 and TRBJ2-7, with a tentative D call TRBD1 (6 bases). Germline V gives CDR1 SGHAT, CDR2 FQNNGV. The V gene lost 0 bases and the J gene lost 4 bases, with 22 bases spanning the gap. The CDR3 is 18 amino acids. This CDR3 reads CASSLDLNPAVRGYEQYF. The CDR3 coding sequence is TGTGCCAGCAGCTTAGATCTTAATCCTGCGGTCAGGGGATACGAGCAGTACTTC.

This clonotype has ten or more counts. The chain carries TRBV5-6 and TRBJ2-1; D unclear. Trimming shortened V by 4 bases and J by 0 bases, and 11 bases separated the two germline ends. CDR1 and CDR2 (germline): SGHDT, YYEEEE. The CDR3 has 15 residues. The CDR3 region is CASSPGHPSYNEQFF. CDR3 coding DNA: TGTGCCAGCAGCCCGGGCCATCCCTCCTACAATGAGCAGTTCTTC.

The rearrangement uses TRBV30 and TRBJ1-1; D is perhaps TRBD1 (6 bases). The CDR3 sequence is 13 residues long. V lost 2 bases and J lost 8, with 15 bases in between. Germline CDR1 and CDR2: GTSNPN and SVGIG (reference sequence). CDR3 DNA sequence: TGTGCCTGGAGTACTTTAGGGGGGGAGGAAGCTTTCTTT. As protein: CAWSTLGGEEAFF. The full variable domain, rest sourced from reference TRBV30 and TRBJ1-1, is SQTIHQWPATLVQPVGSPLSLECTVEGTSNPNLYWYRQAAGRGLQLLFYSVGIGQISSEVPQNLSASRPQDRQFILSSKKLLLSDSGFYLCAWSTLGGEEAFFGQGTRLTVV.

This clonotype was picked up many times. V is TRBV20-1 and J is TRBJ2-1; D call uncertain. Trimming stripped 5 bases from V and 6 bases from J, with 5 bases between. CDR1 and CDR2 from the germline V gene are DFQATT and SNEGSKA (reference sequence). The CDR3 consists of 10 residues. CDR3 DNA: TGCAGTGCTGTCGCCAATGAGCAGTTCTTC. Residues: CSAVANEQFF.

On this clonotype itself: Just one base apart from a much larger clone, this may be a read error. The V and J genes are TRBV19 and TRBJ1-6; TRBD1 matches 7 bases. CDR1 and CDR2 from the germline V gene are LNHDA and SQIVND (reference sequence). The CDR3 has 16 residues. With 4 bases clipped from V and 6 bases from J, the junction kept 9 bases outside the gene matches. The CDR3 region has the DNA TGTGCCAGTAGTACGACCGGGACAGTGGTTAATTCACCCCTCCACTTT. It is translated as CASSTTGTVVNSPLHF.

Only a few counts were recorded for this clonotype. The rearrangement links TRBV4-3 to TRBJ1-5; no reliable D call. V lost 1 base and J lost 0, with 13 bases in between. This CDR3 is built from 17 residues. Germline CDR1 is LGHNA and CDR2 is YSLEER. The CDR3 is CASSQGGSDYSNQPQHF. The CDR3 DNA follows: TGCGCCAGCAGCCAAGGAGGTTCAGATTATAGCAATCAGCCCCAGCATTTT.

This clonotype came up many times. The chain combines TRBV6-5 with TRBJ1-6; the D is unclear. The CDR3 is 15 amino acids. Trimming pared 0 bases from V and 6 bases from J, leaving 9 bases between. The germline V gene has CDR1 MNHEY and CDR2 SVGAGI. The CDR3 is CASSYSDGLNSPLHF. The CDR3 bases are TGTGCCAGCAGTTACTCGGACGGCCTTAATTCACCCCTCCACTTT.